This T cell receptor beta chain was observed in a study of human T cells and chemical hapten exposure. TCRdb processed the RACE reads anew with MiXCR; each CDR3 protein has one entry. The sample contains about 190,000 distinct CDR3 sequences, around 25% of which appear only once. The time point denotes: patch test 3, about 24 weeks after DPC sensitization. Sample treatment: therapeutic diphenylcyclopropenone sensitization with weekly scalp DPC. There are a few counts of this clonotype. Germline V gives CDR1 SEHNR, CDR2 FQNEAQ (reference sequence). The CDR3 totals 19 residues. V trimming: 0 bases; J trimming: 2 bases; junction bases outside the gene matches: 7.

The chain has TRBV7-9 and TRBJ2-2; 12 bases align to TRBD2. Material: whole blood, obtained in connection with sensitization to the hapten diphenylcyclopropenone (DPC). The sequence came from a woman in her thirties or forties with alopecia areata. Some clones in this sample may be carry-over from other donors' samples. This CDR3 reads CASSLATSGRWSNTGELFF. The CDR3 DNA reads TGTGCCAGCAGCTTAGCGACTAGCGGGAGATGGAGTAACACCGGGGAGCTGTTTTTT.